This T cell receptor (beta chain) was obtained from a study of vaccination and CD4 T cells after COVID-19. Comments on this clonotype: Its antigen is currently unknown.

Germline V gene lookup returns CDR1 DFQATT and CDR2 SNEGSKA (reference sequence). The CDR3 sequence is 12 residues long. The V gene end was trimmed by 5 bases and the J gene end by 6 bases; junction bases not matched to a gene: 1. Stated treatment: roughly 10-day PBMC culture with coronavirus spike peptide pools or control peptides (ViraFEST assay). Prior to the COVID-19 pandemic (2011-2018), the unexposed donor's CD4+ T cells were collected. Once obtained from cultured CD4+ T cells, the DNA was sequenced using the Oncomine TCR Beta short-read assay. MiXCR, run by TCRdb on the PCR reads, gives a single entry per CDR3 protein. The data show approximately 5,000 distinct CDR3 sequences, with less than 40% seen just once and approximately 26% held by the top ten.

V and J are TRBV20-1 and TRBJ1-6, with 7 bases that match TRBD1. This TCR derives from a human donor in good health. The sequencing input was CD4+ T cells from blood, cultured in vitro. CDR3 in DNA: TGCAGTGCTCACAGGGGTAATTCACCCCTCCACTTT. The encoded protein is CSAHRGNSPLHF.